In this sample, the clone carrying this T cell receptor beta chain turned up many times. Its antigen is unidentified. The germline V gene encodes CDR1 DFQATT and CDR2 SNEGSKA (reference sequence). The CDR3 length is 12 residues. V was cut by 5 bases and J by 2 bases, with 8 bases left in between. This entry belongs to a study of T cell repertoires in cytomegalovirus infection. Study-level findings and limits: Carriers of CMV plus the relevant HLA were identified by cumulative public TCR beta family frequency. What dominated the ex vivo response were HLA-C-restricted CMV-specific TCR beta clonotypes.

MiXCR was run by TCRdb on the reads, yielding one entry per CDR3 protein. Of hundreds of thousands of distinct CDR3 sequences in the sample, approximately 8.9% were seen once. The sequencing input was PBMCs. The J gene is TRBJ2-3, the V gene TRBV20-1; D is undetermined. The TCR originated in a human donor in good health (CMV status not recorded). Some clones in this sample may be carry-over from other donors' samples. CDR3 coding DNA: TGCAGTGCTGACCGGGCCACAGATACGCAGTATTTT. Translating gives CSADRATDTQYF.